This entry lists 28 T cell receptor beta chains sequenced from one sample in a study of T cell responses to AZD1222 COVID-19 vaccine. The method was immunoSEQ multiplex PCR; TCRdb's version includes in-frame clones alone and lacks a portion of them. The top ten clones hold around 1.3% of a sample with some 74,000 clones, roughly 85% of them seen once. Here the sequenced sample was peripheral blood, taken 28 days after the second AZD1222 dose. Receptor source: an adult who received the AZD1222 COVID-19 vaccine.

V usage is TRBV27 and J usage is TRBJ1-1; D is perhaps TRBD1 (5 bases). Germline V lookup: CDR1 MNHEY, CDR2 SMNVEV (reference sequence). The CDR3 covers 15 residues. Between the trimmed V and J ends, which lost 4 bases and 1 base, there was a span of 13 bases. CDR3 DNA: TGTGCCAGCAGTTCGTCGTGGCAGGGGAACACTGAAGCTTTCTTT. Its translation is CASSSSWQGNTEAFF.

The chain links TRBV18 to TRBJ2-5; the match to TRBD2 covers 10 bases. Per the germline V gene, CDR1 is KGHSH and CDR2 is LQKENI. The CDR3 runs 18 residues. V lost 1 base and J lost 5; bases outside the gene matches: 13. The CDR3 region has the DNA TGTGCCAGCTCACCACTTTCCAGCGGGAGGGCAGGTAGCGAGACCCAGTACTTC. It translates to CASSPLSSGRAGSETQYF.

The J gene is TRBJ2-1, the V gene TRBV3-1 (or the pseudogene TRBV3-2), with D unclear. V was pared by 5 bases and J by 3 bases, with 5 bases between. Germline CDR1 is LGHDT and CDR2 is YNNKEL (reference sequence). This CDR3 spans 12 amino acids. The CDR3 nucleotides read TGTGCCAGCAGCAGCCTCTACAATGAGCAGTTCTTC. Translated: CASSSLYNEQFF.

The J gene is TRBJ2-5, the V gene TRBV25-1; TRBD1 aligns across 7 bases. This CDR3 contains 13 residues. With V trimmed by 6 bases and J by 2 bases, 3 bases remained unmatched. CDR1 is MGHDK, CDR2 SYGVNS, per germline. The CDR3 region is CASSDREQETQYF. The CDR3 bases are TGTGCCAGCAGCGACAGGGAACAAGAGACCCAGTACTTC. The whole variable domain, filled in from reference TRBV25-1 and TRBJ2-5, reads EADIYQTPRYLVIGTGKKITLECSQTMGHDKMYWYQQDPGMELHLIHYSYGVNSTEKGDLSSESTVSRIRTEHFPLTLESARPSHTSQYLCASSDREQETQYFGPGTRLLVL.

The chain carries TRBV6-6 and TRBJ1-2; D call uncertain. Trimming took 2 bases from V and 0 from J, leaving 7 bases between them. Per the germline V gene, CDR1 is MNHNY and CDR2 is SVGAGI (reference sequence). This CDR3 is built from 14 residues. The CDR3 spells CASSYGEANYGYTF. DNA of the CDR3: TGTGCCAGCAGTTACGGGGAAGCTAACTATGGCTACACCTTC.

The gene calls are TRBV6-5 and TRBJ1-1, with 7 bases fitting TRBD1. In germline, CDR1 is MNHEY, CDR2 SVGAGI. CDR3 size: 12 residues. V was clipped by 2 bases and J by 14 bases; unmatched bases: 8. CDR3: CASSYRQGTEFF. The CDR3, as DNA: TGTGCCAGCAGTTACCGACAGGGAACGGAATTCTTT.

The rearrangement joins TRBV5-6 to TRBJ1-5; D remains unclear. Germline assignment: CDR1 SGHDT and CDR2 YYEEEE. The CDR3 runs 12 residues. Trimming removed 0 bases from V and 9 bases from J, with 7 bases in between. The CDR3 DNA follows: TGTGCCAGCAGCTTGGGAGGGTCGCCCCAGCATTTT. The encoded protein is CASSLGGSPQHF.

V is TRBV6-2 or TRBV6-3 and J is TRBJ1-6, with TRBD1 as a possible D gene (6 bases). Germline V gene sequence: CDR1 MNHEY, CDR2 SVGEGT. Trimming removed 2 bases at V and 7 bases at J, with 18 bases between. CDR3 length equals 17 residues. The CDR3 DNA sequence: TGTGCCAGCAGTTACGGGAAGACAGGAAGACTAAATTCACCCCTCCACTTT. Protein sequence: CASSYGKTGRLNSPLHF.

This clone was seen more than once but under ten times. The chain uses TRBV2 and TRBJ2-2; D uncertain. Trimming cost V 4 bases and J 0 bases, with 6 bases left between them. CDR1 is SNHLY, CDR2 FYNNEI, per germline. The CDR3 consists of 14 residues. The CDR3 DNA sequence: TGTGCCAGCAGTGCTAGACCGAACACCGGGGAGCTGTTTTTT. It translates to CASSARPNTGELFF.

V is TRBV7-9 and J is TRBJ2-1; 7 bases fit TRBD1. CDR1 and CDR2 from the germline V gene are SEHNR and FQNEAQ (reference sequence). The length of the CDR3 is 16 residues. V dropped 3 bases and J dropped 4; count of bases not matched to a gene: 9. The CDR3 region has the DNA TGTGCCAGCAGCTTGGCCGGGACAGCAGTGTACAATGAGCAGTTCTTC. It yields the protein CASSLAGTAVYNEQFF.

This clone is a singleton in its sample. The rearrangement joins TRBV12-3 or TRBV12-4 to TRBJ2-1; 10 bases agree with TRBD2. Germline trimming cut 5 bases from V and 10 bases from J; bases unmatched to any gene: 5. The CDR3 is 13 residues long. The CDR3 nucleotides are TGTGCCAGCAGTAAGACACTAGCGGGAGAGCAGTTCTTC. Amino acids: CASSKTLAGEQFF.

The CDR3 DNA follows: TGTGCCAGCAGGCCCAGACAGGGTTATACTGAAGCTTTCTTT. It encodes CASRPRQGYTEAFF. V is TRBV2 and J is TRBJ1-1; 7 nucleotides align to TRBD1. The V and J ends lost 6 bases and 5 bases, in that order; junction bases with no gene match: 9. This CDR3 is 14 amino acids long. Germline-derived CDR1 and CDR2 are SNHLY and FYNNEI.

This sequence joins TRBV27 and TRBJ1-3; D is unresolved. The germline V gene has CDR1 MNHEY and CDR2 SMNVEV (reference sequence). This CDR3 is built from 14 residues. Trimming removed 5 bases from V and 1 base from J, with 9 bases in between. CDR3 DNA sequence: TGTGCCAGCAGTCCCATCTCATCTGGAAACACCATATATTTT. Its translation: CASSPISSGNTIYF.

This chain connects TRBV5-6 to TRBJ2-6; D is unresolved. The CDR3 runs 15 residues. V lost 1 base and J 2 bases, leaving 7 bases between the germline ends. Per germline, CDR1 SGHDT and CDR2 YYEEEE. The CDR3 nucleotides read TGTGCCAGCAGCTTGCCGGGTACTGGGGCCAACGTCCTGACTTTC. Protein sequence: CASSLPGTGANVLTF.

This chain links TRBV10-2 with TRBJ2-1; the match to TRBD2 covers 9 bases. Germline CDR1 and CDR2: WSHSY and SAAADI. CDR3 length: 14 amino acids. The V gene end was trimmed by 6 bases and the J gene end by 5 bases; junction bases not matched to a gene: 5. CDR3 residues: CASRSTSGHNEQFF. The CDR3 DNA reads TGCGCCAGCAGATCGACTAGCGGACACAATGAGCAGTTCTTC.

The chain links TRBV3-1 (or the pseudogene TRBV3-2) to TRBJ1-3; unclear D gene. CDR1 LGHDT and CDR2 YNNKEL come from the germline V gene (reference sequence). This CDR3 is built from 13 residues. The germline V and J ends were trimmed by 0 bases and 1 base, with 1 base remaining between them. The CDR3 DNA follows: TGTGCCAGCAGCCAAGATTCTGGAAACACCATATATTTT. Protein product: CASSQDSGNTIYF.

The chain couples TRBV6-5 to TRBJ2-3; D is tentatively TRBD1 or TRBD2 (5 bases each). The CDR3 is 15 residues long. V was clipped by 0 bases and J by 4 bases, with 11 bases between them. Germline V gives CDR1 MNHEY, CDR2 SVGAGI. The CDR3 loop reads CASSYSRDGSDTQYF. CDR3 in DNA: TGTGCCAGCAGTTACTCCCGGGACGGATCAGATACGCAGTATTTT.

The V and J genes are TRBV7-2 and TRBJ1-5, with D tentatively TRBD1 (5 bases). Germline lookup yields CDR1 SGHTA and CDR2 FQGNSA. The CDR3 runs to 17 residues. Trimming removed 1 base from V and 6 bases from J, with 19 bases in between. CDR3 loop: CASSLGGVGFVVQPQHF. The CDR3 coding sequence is TGTGCCAGCAGCTTAGGGGGGGTAGGTTTCGTGGTTCAGCCCCAGCATTTT.

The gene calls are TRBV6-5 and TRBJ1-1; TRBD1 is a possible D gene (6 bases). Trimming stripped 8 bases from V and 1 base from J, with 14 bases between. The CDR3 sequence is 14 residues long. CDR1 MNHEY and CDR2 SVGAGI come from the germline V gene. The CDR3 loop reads CASRTVTSNTEAFF. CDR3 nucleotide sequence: TGTGCCAGCCGGACAGTAACCTCGAACACTGAAGCTTTCTTT.

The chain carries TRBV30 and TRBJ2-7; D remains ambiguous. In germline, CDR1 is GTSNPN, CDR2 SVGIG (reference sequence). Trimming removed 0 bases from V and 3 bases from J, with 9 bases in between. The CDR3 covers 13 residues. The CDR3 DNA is TGTGCCTGGAGTGTAGAGGTCTTCTACGAGCAGTACTTC. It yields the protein CAWSVEVFYEQYF.

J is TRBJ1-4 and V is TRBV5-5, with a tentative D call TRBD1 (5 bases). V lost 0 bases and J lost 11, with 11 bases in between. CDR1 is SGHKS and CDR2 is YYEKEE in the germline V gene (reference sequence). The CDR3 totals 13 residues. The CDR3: CASSLVREGKLFF. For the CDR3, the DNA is TGTGCCAGCAGCTTGGTGAGGGAGGGGAAACTGTTTTTT.

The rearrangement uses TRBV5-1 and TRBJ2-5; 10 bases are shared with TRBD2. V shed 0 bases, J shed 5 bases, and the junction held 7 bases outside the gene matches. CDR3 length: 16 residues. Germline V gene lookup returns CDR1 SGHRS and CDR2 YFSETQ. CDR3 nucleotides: TGCGCCAGCAGCTTGGGATCTAGCGGGAGTAGGGAGACCCAGTACTTC. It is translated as CASSLGSSGSRETQYF.

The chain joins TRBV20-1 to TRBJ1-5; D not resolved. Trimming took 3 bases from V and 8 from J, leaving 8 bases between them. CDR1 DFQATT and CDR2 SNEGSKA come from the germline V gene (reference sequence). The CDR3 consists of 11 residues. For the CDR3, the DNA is TGCAGTGCTAGGTGGCGCGAGCCCCAGCATTTT. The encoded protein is CSARWREPQHF.

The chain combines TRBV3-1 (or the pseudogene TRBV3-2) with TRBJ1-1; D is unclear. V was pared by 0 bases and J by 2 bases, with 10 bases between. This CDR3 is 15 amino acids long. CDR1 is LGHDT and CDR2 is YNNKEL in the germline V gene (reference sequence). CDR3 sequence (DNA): TGTGCCAGCAGCCAAGAGCGGGTGGGTAACACTGAAGCTTTCTTT. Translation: CASSQERVGNTEAFF.

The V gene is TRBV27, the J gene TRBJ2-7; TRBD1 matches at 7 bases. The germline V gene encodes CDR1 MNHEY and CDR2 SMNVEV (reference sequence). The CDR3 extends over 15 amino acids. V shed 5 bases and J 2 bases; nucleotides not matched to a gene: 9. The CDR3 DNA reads TGTGCCAGCAGTCCAACCGGGACAGTAGCCTACGAGCAGTACTTC. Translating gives CASSPTGTVAYEQYF.

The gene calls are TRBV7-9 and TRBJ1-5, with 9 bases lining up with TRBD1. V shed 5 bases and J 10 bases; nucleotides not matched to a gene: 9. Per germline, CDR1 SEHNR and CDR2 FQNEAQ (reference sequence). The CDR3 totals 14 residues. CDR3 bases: TGTGCCAGCAGCGATACAGGGGGCCCGGGTCCCCAGCATTTT. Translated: CASSDTGGPGPQHF.

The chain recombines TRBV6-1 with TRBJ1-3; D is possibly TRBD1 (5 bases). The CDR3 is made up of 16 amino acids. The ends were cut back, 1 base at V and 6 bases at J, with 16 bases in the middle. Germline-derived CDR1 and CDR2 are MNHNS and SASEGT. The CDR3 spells CASSEDFRGLLNTIYF. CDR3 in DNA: TGTGCCAGCAGTGAAGACTTCCGGGGCCTATTAAACACCATATATTTT.

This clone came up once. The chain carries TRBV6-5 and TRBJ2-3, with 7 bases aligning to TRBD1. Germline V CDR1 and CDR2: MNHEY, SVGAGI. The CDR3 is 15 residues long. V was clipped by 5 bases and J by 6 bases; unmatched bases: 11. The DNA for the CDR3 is TGTGCCAGCAGTACCCACAGGGGTACGACGGATACGCAGTATTTT. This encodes CASSTHRGTTDTQYF.